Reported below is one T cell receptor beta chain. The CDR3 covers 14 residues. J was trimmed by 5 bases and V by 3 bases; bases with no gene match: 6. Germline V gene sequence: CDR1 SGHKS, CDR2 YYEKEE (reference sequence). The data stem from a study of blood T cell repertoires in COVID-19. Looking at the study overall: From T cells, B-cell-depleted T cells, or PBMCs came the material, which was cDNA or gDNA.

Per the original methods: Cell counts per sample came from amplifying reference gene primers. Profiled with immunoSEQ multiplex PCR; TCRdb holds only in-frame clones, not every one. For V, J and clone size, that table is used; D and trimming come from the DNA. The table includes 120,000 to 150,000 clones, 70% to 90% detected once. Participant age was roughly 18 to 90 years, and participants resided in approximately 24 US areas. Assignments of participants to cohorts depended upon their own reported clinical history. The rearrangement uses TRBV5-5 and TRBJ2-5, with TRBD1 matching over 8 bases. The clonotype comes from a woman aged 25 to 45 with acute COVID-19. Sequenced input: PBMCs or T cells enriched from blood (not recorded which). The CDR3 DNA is TGTGCCAGCAGCTCCAGGGGGCAGGGGGAGACCCAGTACTTC. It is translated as CASSSRGQGETQYF.